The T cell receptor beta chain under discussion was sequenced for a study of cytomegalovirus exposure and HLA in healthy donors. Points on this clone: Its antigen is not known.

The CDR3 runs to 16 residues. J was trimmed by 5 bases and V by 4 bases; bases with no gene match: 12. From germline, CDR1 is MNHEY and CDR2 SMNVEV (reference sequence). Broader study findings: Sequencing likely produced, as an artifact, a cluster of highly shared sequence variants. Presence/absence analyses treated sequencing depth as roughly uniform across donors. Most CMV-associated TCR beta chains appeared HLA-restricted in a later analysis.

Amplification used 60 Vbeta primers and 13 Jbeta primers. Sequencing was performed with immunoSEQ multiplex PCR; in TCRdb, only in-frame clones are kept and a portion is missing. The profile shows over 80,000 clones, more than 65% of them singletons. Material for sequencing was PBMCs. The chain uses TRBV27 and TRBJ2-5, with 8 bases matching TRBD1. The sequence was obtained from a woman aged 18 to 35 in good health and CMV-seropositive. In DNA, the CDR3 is TGTGCCAGCAGTTCTGGGACAGGCTCCTTTCAGGAGACCCAGTACTTC. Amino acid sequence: CASSSGTGSFQETQYF.